This T cell receptor beta chain was identified in a study of T-cell memory formation after mild COVID-19. A single record per CDR3 protein comes from TCRdb applying MiXCR to the 5' RACE reads. The sample consists of under 15,000 distinct CDR3 sequences, 15% to 20% of them appearing once. This CDR3 comprises 14 residues. Trimming left V 0 bases short and J 2 bases short, with 7 bases between. Per the germline V gene, CDR1 is MNHEY and CDR2 is SVGAGI. The study's findings and limits: Clonal second-wave expansions that peaked on day 37 had unconfirmed SARS-CoV-2 specificity. Clones that shrank (day 15 to 85) were balanced CD4/CD8, whereas later expanders leaned CD4+.

This clonotype was seen repeatedly, ten times or more. Antigen unknown. Sample: PBMCs or a T cell subset sorted from them (not recorded which). This chain joins TRBV6-5 and TRBJ2-5; D unresolved. This receptor was obtained from a man in his late teens or twenties who had mild COVID-19 (a few samples of this study predate the infection). Cell type and time point are not known. This CDR3 is CASSYSRYQETQYF. The CDR3 bases are TGTGCCAGCAGTTACTCGAGGTATCAAGAGACCCAGTACTTC.